One sample yielded the 2 T cell receptor beta chains listed below, sequenced in a study. TCRdb itself ran the reads through MiXCR, one entry per CDR3 protein. The top ten hold about three fifths of the sample, which has 1,100 or so distinct CDR3 sequences, 41% seen once. Sequences were obtained from CD8+ T cells (not recorded whether cultured). These receptors all stem from a male donor.

This clonotype was detected a few times. Being one base from a much bigger clone, this may be a read error. V usage is TRBV19 and J usage is TRBJ2-2, with TRBD2 matching 8 bases. Germline CDR1 reads LNHDA; CDR2 reads SQIVND (reference sequence). The CDR3 runs to 14 residues. The CDR3 sequence is CAGSRLATSGELFF. The DNA for the CDR3 is TGTGCCGGTAGTCGACTAGCGACCTCCGGGGAGCTGTTTTTT.

As concerns this clonotype: Since a much larger clone is just one base distant, this may be a read error. This rearrangement joins TRBV19 to TRBJ2-7; D gene uncertain. The CDR3 has 13 residues. The germline V and J ends were trimmed by 5 bases and 2 bases, with 10 bases remaining between them. CDR1 LNHDA and CDR2 SQIVND come from the germline V gene (reference sequence). The CDR3 DNA is TGTGCCAGTAGTTTCCGTGCCCCCTACGAGCAGTACTTC. As protein: CASSFRAPYEQYF.